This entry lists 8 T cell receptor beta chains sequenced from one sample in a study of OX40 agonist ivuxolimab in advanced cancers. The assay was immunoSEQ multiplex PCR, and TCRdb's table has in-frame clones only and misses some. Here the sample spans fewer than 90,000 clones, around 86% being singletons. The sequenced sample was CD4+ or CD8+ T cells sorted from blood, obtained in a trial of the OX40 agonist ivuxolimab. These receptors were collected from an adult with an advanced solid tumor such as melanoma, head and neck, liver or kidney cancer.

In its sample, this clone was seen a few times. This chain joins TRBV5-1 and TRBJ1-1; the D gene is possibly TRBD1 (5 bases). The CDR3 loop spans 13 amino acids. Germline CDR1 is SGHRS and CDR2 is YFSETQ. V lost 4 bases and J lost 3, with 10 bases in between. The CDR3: CASSRGRDTEAFF. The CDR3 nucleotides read TGCGCCAGCAGCAGGGGAAGGGACACTGAAGCTTTCTTT. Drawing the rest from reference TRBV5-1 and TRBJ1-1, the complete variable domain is KAGVTQTPRYLIKTRGQQVTLSCSPISGHRSVSWYQQTPGQGLQFLFEYFSETQRNKGNFPGRFSGRQFSNSRSEMNVSTLELGDSALYLCASSRGRDTEAFFGQGTRLTVV.

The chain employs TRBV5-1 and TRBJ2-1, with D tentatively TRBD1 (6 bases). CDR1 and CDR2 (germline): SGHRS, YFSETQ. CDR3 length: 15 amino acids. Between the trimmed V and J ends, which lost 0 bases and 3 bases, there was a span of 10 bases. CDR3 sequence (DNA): TGCGCCAGCAGCTTGGAATGGGGGCACTACAATGAGCAGTTCTTC. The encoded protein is CASSLEWGHYNEQFF.

CDR3 region: CASSRGVTNEKLFF. The CDR3 DNA reads TGTGCCAGCAGCCGGGGAGTAACTAATGAAAAACTGTTTTTT. This chain joins TRBV7-2 and TRBJ1-4; D not resolved. V lost 5 bases and J lost 1, with 8 bases in between. Germline CDR1 is SGHTA and CDR2 is FQGNSA. CDR3 size: 14 residues. Full variable domain (outside the CDR3, taken from reference TRBV7-2 and TRBJ1-4): GAGVSQSPSNKVTEKGKDVELRCDPISGHTALYWYRQSLGQGLEFLIYFQGNSAPDKSGLPSDRFSAERTGGSVSTLTIQRTQQEDSAVYLCASSRGVTNEKLFFGSGTQLSVL.

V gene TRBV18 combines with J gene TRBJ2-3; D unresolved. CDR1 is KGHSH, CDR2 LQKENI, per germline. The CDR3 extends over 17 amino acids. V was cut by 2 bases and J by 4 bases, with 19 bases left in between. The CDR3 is CASSPVIGPSGADTQYF. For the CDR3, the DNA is TGTGCCAGCTCACCAGTTATAGGACCCTCGGGCGCAGATACGCAGTATTTT.

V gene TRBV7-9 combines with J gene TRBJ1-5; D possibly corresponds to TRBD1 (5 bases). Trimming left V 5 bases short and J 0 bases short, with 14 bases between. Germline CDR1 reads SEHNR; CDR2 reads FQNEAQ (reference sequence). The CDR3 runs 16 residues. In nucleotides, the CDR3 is TGTGCCAGCAGCATGGGGGAGGGAGGTAGCAATCAGCCCCAGCATTTT. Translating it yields CASSMGEGGSNQPQHF.

The CDR3 sequence: CASSVTVAETQYF. The CDR3 nucleotides read TGTGCCAGCAGCGTGACAGTTGCGGAGACCCAGTACTTC. The V gene is TRBV7-2, the J gene TRBJ2-5; a weak D match, TRBD1 (5 bases). Trimming removed 5 bases at V and 5 bases at J, with 12 bases between. Germline V gene lookup returns CDR1 SGHTA and CDR2 FQGNSA. CDR3 length: 13 residues.

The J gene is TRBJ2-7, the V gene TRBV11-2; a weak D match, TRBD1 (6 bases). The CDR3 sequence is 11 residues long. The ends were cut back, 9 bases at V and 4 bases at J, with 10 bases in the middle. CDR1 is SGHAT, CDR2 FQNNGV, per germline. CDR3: CARDRQYEQYF. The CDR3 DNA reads TGTGCCAGAGACAGGCAATACGAGCAGTACTTC.

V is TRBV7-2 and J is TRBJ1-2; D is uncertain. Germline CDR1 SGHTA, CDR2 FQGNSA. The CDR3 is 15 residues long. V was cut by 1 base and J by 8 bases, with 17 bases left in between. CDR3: CASSLVLTQPRGYTF. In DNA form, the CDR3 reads TGTGCCAGCAGCTTAGTGCTGACCCAGCCTCGGGGCTACACCTTC. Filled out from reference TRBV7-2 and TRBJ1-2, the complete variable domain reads GAGVSQSPSNKVTEKGKDVELRCDPISGHTALYWYRQSLGQGLEFLIYFQGNSAPDKSGLPSDRFSAERTGGSVSTLTIQRTQQEDSAVYLCASSLVLTQPRGYTFGSGTRLTVV.